One and the same sample provided the 27 T cell receptor beta chains below, sequenced in a study of cytomegalovirus exposure and HLA in healthy donors. Amplification used 60 Vbeta primers and 13 Jbeta primers. This table comes from immunoSEQ multiplex PCR, and its TCRdb copy is limited to in-frame clones, with some not included. This table holds some 90,000 clones, 69% found once. Sequencing was performed on PBMCs. Every receptor here comes from a man aged 50 to 59 in good health and CMV-seronegative.

The sample holds a few counts of this clone. V and J are TRBV28 and TRBJ1-6; no clear D. The CDR3 contains 10 residues. CDR1 and CDR2 from the germline V gene are MDHEN and SYDVKM. Here the CDR3 reads CGGSGSPLHF. The CDR3, as DNA: TGTGGGGGAAGCGGTTCACCCCTCCACTTT.

The CDR3 region has the DNA TGTGCCAGCAGTTTGTACAGGGTGAACACTGAAGCTTTCTTT. Its protein is CASSLYRVNTEAFF. This rearrangement joins TRBV27 to TRBJ1-1; TRBD1 might be the D (6 bases). The CDR3 covers 14 residues. CDR1 is MNHEY and CDR2 is SMNVEV in the germline V gene (reference sequence). Between the trimmed V and J ends, which lost 3 bases and 0 bases, there was a span of 8 bases.

The CDR3 spells CASSQGDSIYEQYV. DNA for the CDR3: TGCGCCAGCAGTCAAGGGGACAGCATCTACGAGCAGTACGTC. J is TRBJ2-7 and V is TRBV23-1; 7 bases are a match to TRBD1. TRBV23-1 is marked as an open reading frame, function uncertain. J gave up 3 bases and V 2 bases, and 4 bases lay outside the gene matches. The CDR3 has 14 amino acids.

The chain is built from TRBV7-9 and TRBJ1-5; 9 positions match TRBD1. Trimming at V came to 6 bases and at J to 4 bases, leaving 7 bases not matched to a gene. The CDR3 spans 15 residues. Germline V gene lookup returns CDR1 SEHNR and CDR2 FQNEAQ (reference sequence). CDR3 protein: CASSPGTGYNQPQHF. CDR3 DNA sequence: TGTGCCAGCAGTCCTGGGACAGGGTATAATCAGCCCCAGCATTTT.

This clone was picked up one time. This chain uses TRBV9 with TRBJ2-3, with a tentative D call TRBD2 (5 bases). The CDR3 loop spans 15 amino acids. Germline V gene lookup returns CDR1 SGDLS and CDR2 YYNGEE. V lost 3 bases and J 4 bases, leaving 15 bases between the germline ends. CDR3 amino acids: CASSAIGSAPDTQYF. CDR3 coding DNA: TGTGCCAGCAGCGCAATAGGGAGTGCCCCAGATACGCAGTATTTT.

The rearrangement links TRBV7-6 to TRBJ2-4, with 8 positions matching TRBD2. From germline, CDR1 is SGHVS and CDR2 FNYEAQ. The CDR3 is 16 amino acids. The V gene end was trimmed by 2 bases and the J gene end by 3 bases; junction bases not matched to a gene: 6. The CDR3 nucleotides read TGTGCCAGCAGCTTAAGGGGCGGGGGGAACAAAAACATTCAGTACTTC. Translated, it gives CASSLRGGGNKNIQYF. The entire variable domain, with the rest obtained from reference TRBV7-6 and TRBJ2-4, is as follows: GAGVSQSPRYKVTKRGQDVALRCDPISGHVSLYWYRQALGQGPEFLTYFNYEAQQDKSGLPNDRFSAERPEGSISTLTIQRTEQRDSAMYRCASSLRGGGNKNIQYFGAGTRLSVL.

The chain combines TRBV10-3 with TRBJ2-3, with D maybe TRBD1 (6 bases). The ends were cut back, 6 bases at V and 6 bases at J, with 13 bases in the middle. Germline-derived CDR1 and CDR2 are ENHRY and SYGVKD. The CDR3 contains 13 residues. The CDR3 is CAIRLGQSDTQYF. CDR3 DNA: TGTGCCATCAGATTAGGACAGTCCGATACGCAGTATTTT.

The J gene is TRBJ1-1, the V gene TRBV27, with D unresolved. Trimming pared 7 bases from V and 3 bases from J, leaving 18 bases between. Looked up from germline, CDR1 is MNHEY and CDR2 is SMNVEV (reference sequence). This CDR3 has 15 amino acids. The chain's CDR3 is CASKRIPQLHTEAFF. The DNA for the CDR3 is TGTGCCAGCAAGCGGATCCCGCAACTCCACACTGAAGCTTTCTTT.

The chain couples TRBV6-1 to TRBJ2-1; D ambiguous. The CDR3 has 13 residues. Trimming pared 2 bases from V and 5 bases from J, leaving 7 bases between. The germline gives CDR1 MNHNS, CDR2 SASEGT. CDR3 coding DNA: TGTGCCAGCAGTGAAACAGTCAACAATGAGCAGTTCTTC. Translating it yields CASSETVNNEQFF.

J is TRBJ2-5 and V is TRBV4-1; 11 bases agree with TRBD2. Unmatched junction bases numbered 11, after V lost 3 bases and J lost 2 bases. Germline V gives CDR1 MGHRA, CDR2 YSYEKL. The CDR3 consists of 18 residues. CDR3 nucleotides: TGCGCCAGCAGCCACAAGGGGGGGACTAGCGGAACACAAGAGACCCAGTACTTC. Residues: CASSHKGGTSGTQETQYF.

V gene TRBV2 combines with J gene TRBJ2-3; the D gene is possibly TRBD2 (6 bases). Germline lookup yields CDR1 SNHLY and CDR2 FYNNEI. V lost 5 bases to trimming and J lost 2 bases, with 14 bases between them. The CDR3 has 15 amino acids. CDR3: CASSLARTTTDTQYF. CDR3 nucleotides: TGTGCCAGCAGTCTGGCCCGGACTACCACAGATACGCAGTATTTT.

As regards this clone: In the same sample, other DNA sequences code for this CDR3. The rearrangement joins TRBV7-9 to TRBJ2-1; 9 bases agree with TRBD2. V shed 3 bases, J shed 4 bases, and the junction held 7 bases outside the gene matches. From germline, CDR1 is SEHNR and CDR2 FQNEAQ (reference sequence). The CDR3 consists of 16 residues. The CDR3 nucleotides read TGTGCCAGCAGCTTGGCACTAGCGGGTACATACAATGAGCAGTTCTTC. Protein: CASSLALAGTYNEQFF.

This sequence joins TRBV4-2 and TRBJ1-1, with a possible D match to TRBD1 (5 bases). Per germline, CDR1 LGHNA and CDR2 YNFKEQ. The CDR3 is 14 amino acids. The V gene lost 0 bases and the J gene lost 5 bases, with 10 bases spanning the gap. DNA for the CDR3: TGTGCCAGCAGCCAAGATGGCAGGGTGACTGAAGCTTTCTTT. Translated: CASSQDGRVTEAFF.

The chain has TRBV28 and TRBJ1-1; D is perhaps TRBD1 (5 bases). Germline loops: CDR1 MDHEN, CDR2 SYDVKM. The CDR3 contains 11 residues. The V end was cut by 6 bases, the J end by 4 bases, with 6 bases between. CDR3 nucleotides: TGTGCCAGCAGGGGGCCCACTGAAGCTTTCTTT. As protein: CASRGPTEAFF. The complete variable domain, with remaining parts taken from reference TRBV28 and TRBJ1-1, reads DVKVTQSSRYLVKRTGEKVFLECVQDMDHENMFWYRQDPGLGLRLIYFSYDVKMKEKGDIPEGYSVSREKKERFSLILESASTNQTSMYLCASRGPTEAFFGQGTRLTVV.

This clone appeared once. The chain is built from TRBV28 and TRBJ1-5; a possible D gene is TRBD1 (6 bases). This CDR3 spans 14 amino acids. V lost 4 bases and J lost 4, with 11 bases in between. Germline CDR1 is MDHEN and CDR2 is SYDVKM. This CDR3 is CASSSTGRNQPQHF. CDR3 nucleotide sequence: TGTGCCAGCAGTTCGACAGGACGGAATCAGCCCCAGCATTTT.

V usage is TRBV11-2 and J usage is TRBJ2-2, with D tentatively TRBD2 (6 bases). CDR3 length equals 17 residues. Germline V lookup: CDR1 SGHAT, CDR2 FQNNGV. The V end was cut by 5 bases, the J end by 2 bases, with 18 bases between. The CDR3 coding sequence is TGTGCCAGCAGCCCGTTAACCGGGGGATACAACACCGGGGAGCTGTTTTTT. It is translated as CASSPLTGGYNTGELFF.

The chain carries TRBV5-4 and TRBJ1-6; no clear D. Germline lookup yields CDR1 SGHNT and CDR2 YYREEE (reference sequence). CDR3 length: 15 residues. V was clipped by 0 bases and J by 5 bases, with 9 bases between them. The CDR3, as DNA: TGTGCCAGCAGCTTGGTTCCCAGAAATAATTCACCCCTCCACTTT. This translates into CASSLVPRNNSPLHF.

The chain couples TRBV2 to TRBJ2-4, with 9 bases matching TRBD1. Losses at the gene ends were 7 bases for V and 0 bases for J; bases not matched to a gene: 10. CDR3 length: 17 residues. CDR1 and CDR2 from the germline V gene are SNHLY and FYNNEI. CDR3 region: CASTNPLTGGAKNIQYF. CDR3 DNA: TGTGCCAGCACCAACCCCCTGACAGGGGGAGCCAAAAACATTCAGTACTTC.

This chain uses TRBV5-1 with TRBJ1-6; TRBD1 matches at 9 bases. V shed 4 bases and J 6 bases; nucleotides not matched to a gene: 8. This CDR3 is 16 amino acids long. Looked up from germline, CDR1 is SGHRS and CDR2 is YFSETQ. CDR3 coding DNA: TGCGCCAGCAGCAGAGGGACAGGGACCCTTAATTCACCCCTCCACTTT. Translation: CASSRGTGTLNSPLHF. The entire variable domain, with the rest obtained from reference TRBV5-1 and TRBJ1-6, is as follows: KAGVTQTPRYLIKTRGQQVTLSCSPISGHRSVSWYQQTPGQGLQFLFEYFSETQRNKGNFPGRFSGRQFSNSRSEMNVSTLELGDSALYLCASSRGTGTLNSPLHFGNGTRLTVT.

V usage is TRBV2 and J usage is TRBJ2-7; possibly TRBD1 for D (6 bases). Germline CDR1 and CDR2: SNHLY and FYNNEI. V was clipped by 2 bases and J by 4 bases, with 15 bases between them. This CDR3 region has 15 residues. CDR3 sequence reads: CASSESTGTTYEQYV. Written as DNA, the CDR3 is TGTGCCAGCAGTGAATCTACAGGGACAACGTACGAGCAGTACGTC.

This clone was seen only a few times. V usage is TRBV27 and J usage is TRBJ2-1; D is unclear. The CDR3 sequence is 11 residues long. Germline assignment: CDR1 MNHEY and CDR2 SMNVEV (reference sequence). Trimming took off 5 bases at V and 4 bases at J, with 3 bases between the two ends. In DNA, the CDR3 is TGTGCCAGCAGTACATACAATGAGCAGTTCTTC. It specifies CASSTYNEQFF.

In its sample, this clone was seen once. The chain employs TRBV7-2 and TRBJ1-2; 9 bases match TRBD1. Germline V gene data show CDR1 as SGHTA and CDR2 as FQGNSA. The CDR3 loop spans 16 amino acids. J gave up 3 bases and V 1 base, and 6 bases lay outside the gene matches. Here the CDR3 DNA reads TGTGCCAGCAGCTTAGATTATCGGACAGGGGACTATGGCTACACCTTC. Translating it yields CASSLDYRTGDYGYTF.

V is TRBV4-3 and J is TRBJ2-7; 9 positions agree with TRBD2. V gave up 0 bases and J gave up 2 bases; unmatched junction bases: 8. The CDR3 has 17 amino acids. CDR1 and CDR2 from the germline V gene are LGHNA and YSLEER. CDR3 bases: TGCGCCAGCAGCCAAGAGTACGGAATAGCGGGAGCCTACGAGCAGTACGTC. Protein: CASSQEYGIAGAYEQYV.

V usage is TRBV4-2 and J usage is TRBJ2-7, with D possibly TRBD2 on 6 matching bases. The CDR3 is made up of 17 amino acids. Germline V CDR1 and CDR2: LGHNA, YNFKEQ. V was pared by 1 base and J by 2 bases, with 18 bases between. The CDR3 DNA follows: TGTGCCAGCAGCCAAGTCCTTGGGGCGGGAAAAGCCTACGAGCAGTACTTC. Translating gives CASSQVLGAGKAYEQYF.

V gene TRBV15 combines with J gene TRBJ2-3; 9 nucleotides agree with TRBD2. Germline CDR1 reads LNHNV; CDR2 reads YYDKDF (reference sequence). CDR3 length: 15 amino acids. The J segment lost 1 base and the V segment lost 4 bases, leaving 3 bases of the junction unmatched. In nucleotides, the CDR3 is TGTGCCACCAGCAACCGACTAGCGGGCACAGATACGCAGTATTTT. Protein sequence: CATSNRLAGTDTQYF.

This clone showed up just a few times. V gene TRBV4-1 combines with J gene TRBJ1-4; D not certain. Deletions cut 3 bases from V and 0 bases from J, with 5 bases between. Germline V gene data show CDR1 as MGHRA and CDR2 as YSYEKL. The CDR3 is 14 amino acids. This chain's CDR3 is CASSHPTTNEKLFF. As DNA, the CDR3 is TGCGCCAGCAGCCATCCAACAACTAATGAAAAACTGTTTTTT.

The V and J genes are TRBV2 and TRBJ1-5; unclear D gene. CDR3 length: 15 residues. The V end lost 1 base, the J end lost 2 bases, and 9 bases lay between the germline ends. Germline values: CDR1 SNHLY, CDR2 FYNNEI. The CDR3, as DNA: TGTGCCAGCAGTGAAGGAGGGTTTGGCAATCAGCCCCAGCATTTT. It codes for CASSEGGFGNQPQHF.